This TCR beta chain was retrieved from a study of blood T cell repertoires in COVID-19. Background on the study: Both acute and convalescent COVID-19 samples were obtained from the United States, Italy and Spain.

Authors' analysis steps: Amplification from reference gene primers served as the basis for estimated nucleated cell counts. TCRdb's table, derived via immunoSEQ multiplex PCR, lists solely in-frame clones and lacks some. The V and J calls and clone size were taken over from that table, and D and trimming were inferred from the DNA. The table records tens of thousands of clones, about nine tenths of them present only once. This clone was observed a single time. This clonotype was sampled from a human donor in a cohort sampled during active COVID-19. What was sequenced was peripheral blood.

The CDR3: CASSESGSLGTEAFF. Here the CDR3 DNA reads TGTGCCAGCAGTGAATCCGGGTCCCTGGGCACTGAAGCTTTCTTT. This rearrangement joins TRBV25-1 to TRBJ1-1; D is unclear. Trimming cost V 1 base and J 4 bases, with 13 bases left between them. This CDR3 is 15 amino acids long. CDR1 is MGHDK, CDR2 SYGVNS, per germline.